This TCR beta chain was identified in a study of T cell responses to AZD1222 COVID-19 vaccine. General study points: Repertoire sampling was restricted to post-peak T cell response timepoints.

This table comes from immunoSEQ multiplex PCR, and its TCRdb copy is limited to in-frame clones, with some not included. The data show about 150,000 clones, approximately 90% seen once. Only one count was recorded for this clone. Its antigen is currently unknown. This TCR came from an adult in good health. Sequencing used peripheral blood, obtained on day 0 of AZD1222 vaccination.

The CDR3 loop is CAISTGGADTEAFF. As DNA, the CDR3 is TGTGCCATCAGCACAGGGGGCGCCGACACTGAAGCTTTCTTT. The J gene is TRBJ1-1, the V gene TRBV10-3, with 9 bases fitting TRBD1. Germline V lookup: CDR1 ENHRY, CDR2 SYGVKD. J was trimmed by 3 bases and V by 6 bases; bases with no gene match: 5. The length of the CDR3 is 14 residues.